One T cell receptor (beta chain) is described in this entry. Its antigen is unknown. Per-base qualities were not stored, and no clone one base away is much larger. The CDR1 and CDR2 encoded by the germline V gene are SGHRS and YFSETQ. The V and J ends are trimmed by 0 bases and 6 bases, leaving 13 bases between them. The CDR3 sequence holds 14 residues, the cysteine and phenylalanine included. Of all the DNA, just the CDR3 is kept, 42 bases in frame from base 1. These data come from a study of shared clonotypes between healthy human individuals (TCRdb year 2020). Turning to the overall study: A couple of women and three men aged 18 to 49 years were included in the cohort. To increase sequencing depth and limit assay-specific biases, TCR repertoire library preparation and sequencing were carried out by different laboratories using diverse techniques. Between about 0.94 and 8.9 billion PBMCs per donor were obtained by leukapheresis. Per donor, three plates each were used for CD4 naive and CD4 memory, two for CD8 naive, and one for CD8 memory. To estimate repertoire size and how much clonotypes are shared between individuals, the study performed deep sequencing of blood TCR repertoires from roughly five healthy adults. Here is what the overall study found, with its caveats: Naive subsets generally had larger estimated clonotype richness than memory subsets did. Rarefaction of sorted-subset datasets indicated incomplete sequencing despite the large sequencing depth. Higher generation probabilities were observed for clonotypes shared by all four sorted-subset donors than for non-shared clonotypes. Because the study included a small number of donors, the genetic and exposure-history diversity represented was limited. Based on pairwise subsampling, the degree of clonotype sharing among donors was expected to be affected by sequencing depth. Across a handful of donors, about 5% of naive CD4, around 3.5% of naive CD8, 2% to 2.5% of memory CD4, and about 0.4% of memory CD8 clonotypes were shared. Only blood was sampled, and tissue TCR repertoires likely differ from those in blood.

Using the deep immunoSEQ assay, multiplex PCR amplified TCR CDR3 regions from genomic DNA. Genomic DNA extracted from each cell subset was distributed evenly over all wells of several immunoSEQ 96-well plates, and each plate served as one replicate. For sorted subsets, approximately 200 ng of genomic DNA, equivalent to about 30,000 T cell genomes, went into each replicate PCR. The purified libraries were quantified using a Qubit 3.0 fluorometer, sized with a Bioanalyzer 2100, and then quantified again using the KAPA Library Quantification kit. Every immunoSEQ 96-well plate was sequenced on a dedicated single-read 150-cycle Illumina NextSeq 550 flow cell. The authors' analysis ran thus. Because the immunoSEQ output included only junctional sequences and no quality scores, the filtering could not be the same as the filtering used for full-length reads. To assign V/J genes and CDR3, sequences were annotated against IMGT germline references using PyIR, a Python wrapper for IgBLAST v1.9. Reads with weak V/J assignments (E-value above 1e-6), missing CDR3, stop codons, out-of-frame junctions, or ambiguous translated residues were removed. V3J clonotypes were defined as sequences sharing the same inferred V gene, J gene, and CDR3 amino acid sequence. The percentage overlap between two repertoires was calculated by dividing the number of shared unique clonotypes by the size of the smaller repertoire. Repertoire richness was assessed with RTK rarefaction, the Chao1 estimator, and Recon v2.1 estimates of unobserved clonotypes. OLGA was used to compute generation probabilities for all TCRbeta clonotypes that the gDNA method yielded from a handful of donors. The clones in this table, taken by TCRdb from immuneACCESS, are in-frame only. Not every clone is retained; where verified, under half of the shortfall comes from an unresolved V gene, and the cause of the rest is unknown. The DNA gave D and trimming, while V, J and clone size come from that table. For this sample there are 2 million to 2.5 million clones; 85% to 95% appear just once. 0.3% to 0.4% of the sample lies in the top ten.

The donors were healthy, HIV-negative adults with no recently reported acute infections or vaccinations. Only Caucasian adults living in Nashville, Tennessee, USA were represented among the donors. CD4+ T cells were enriched by magnetic negative selection; naive cells were then positively selected on CD45RA, and the negative fraction formed the memory subset. After blood collection by leukapheresis, PBMCs were isolated using Ficoll-Histopaque density gradient centrifugation and then cryopreserved in the vapor phase of liquid nitrogen. Analytical flow cytometry was used to check the purity and quantity of each magnetically sorted T cell population. Genomic DNA was isolated from each sorted fraction and quantified by UV absorbance on a Nanodrop 2000c.

Recombination linked TRBV5-1 to TRBJ2-7, with TRBD2 tentatively as D gene (6 bases match). Sample: naive CD4+ T cells from PBMCs. The cell subset or site label, read with the paper, signifies: CD45RA+ positively selected. The sequence came from a man aged 18 to 35 in good health. Some clones in this sample may be carry-over from other donors' samples. The DNA is TGCGCCAGCAGCTTGGAGGGCGGGCGGGGCGAGCAGTACTTC. Protein translation: CASSLEGGRGEQYF.